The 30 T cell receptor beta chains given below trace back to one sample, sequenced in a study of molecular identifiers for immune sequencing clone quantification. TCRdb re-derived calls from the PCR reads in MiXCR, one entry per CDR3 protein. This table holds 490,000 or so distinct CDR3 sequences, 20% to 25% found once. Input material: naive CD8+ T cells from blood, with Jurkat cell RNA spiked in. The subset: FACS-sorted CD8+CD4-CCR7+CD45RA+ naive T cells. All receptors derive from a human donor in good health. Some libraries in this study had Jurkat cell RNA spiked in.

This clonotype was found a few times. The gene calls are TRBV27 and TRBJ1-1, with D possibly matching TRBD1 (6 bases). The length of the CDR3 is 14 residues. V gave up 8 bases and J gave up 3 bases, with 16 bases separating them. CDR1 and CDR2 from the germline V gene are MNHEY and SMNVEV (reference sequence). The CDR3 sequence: CASRAETGYTEAFF. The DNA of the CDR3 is TGTGCCAGCCGCGCGGAGACAGGATACACTGAAGCTTTCTTT.

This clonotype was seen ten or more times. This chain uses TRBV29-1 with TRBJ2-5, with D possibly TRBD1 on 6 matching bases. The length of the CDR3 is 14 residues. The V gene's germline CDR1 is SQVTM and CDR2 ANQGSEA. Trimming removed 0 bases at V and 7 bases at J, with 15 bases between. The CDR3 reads CSVEDPTGTVTQYF. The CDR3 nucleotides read TGCAGCGTTGAAGATCCCACAGGGACGGTGACCCAGTACTTC.

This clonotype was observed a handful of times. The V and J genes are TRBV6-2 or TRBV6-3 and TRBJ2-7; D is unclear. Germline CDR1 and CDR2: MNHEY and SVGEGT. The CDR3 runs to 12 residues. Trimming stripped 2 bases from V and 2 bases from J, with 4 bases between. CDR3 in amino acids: CASSYPTYEQYF. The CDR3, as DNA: TGTGCCAGCAGTTACCCGACCTACGAGCAGTACTTC.

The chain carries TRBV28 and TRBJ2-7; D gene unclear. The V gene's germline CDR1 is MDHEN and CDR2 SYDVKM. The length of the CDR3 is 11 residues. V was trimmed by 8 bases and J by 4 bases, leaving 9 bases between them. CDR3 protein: CASQQTYEQYF. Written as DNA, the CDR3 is TGTGCCAGCCAACAGACGTACGAGCAGTACTTC.

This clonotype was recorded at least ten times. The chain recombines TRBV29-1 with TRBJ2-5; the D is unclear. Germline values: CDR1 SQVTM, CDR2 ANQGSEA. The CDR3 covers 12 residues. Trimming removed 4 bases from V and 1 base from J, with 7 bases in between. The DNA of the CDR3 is TGCAGCGTTGCGGGCGGCCAAGAGACCCAGTACTTC. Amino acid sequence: CSVAGGQETQYF.

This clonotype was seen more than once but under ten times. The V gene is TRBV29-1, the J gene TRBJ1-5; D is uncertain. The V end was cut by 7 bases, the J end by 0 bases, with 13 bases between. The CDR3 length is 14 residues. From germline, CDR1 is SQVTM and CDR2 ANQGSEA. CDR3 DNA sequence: TGCAGCGCTGCAGATGGTAATAGCAATCAGCCCCAGCATTTT. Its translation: CSAADGNSNQPQHF.

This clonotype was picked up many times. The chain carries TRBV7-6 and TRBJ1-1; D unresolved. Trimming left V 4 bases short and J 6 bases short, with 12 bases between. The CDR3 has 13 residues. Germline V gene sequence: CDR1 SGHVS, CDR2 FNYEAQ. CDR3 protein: CASSSDPNSEAFF. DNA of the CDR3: TGTGCCAGCAGCTCGGACCCAAACTCTGAAGCTTTCTTT.

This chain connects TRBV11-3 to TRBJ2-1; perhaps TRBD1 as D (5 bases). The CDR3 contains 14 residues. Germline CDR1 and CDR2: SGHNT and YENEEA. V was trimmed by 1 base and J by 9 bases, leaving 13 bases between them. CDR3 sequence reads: CASSLGTRVFEQFF. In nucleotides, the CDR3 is TGTGCCAGCAGCTTAGGTACCAGGGTCTTTGAGCAGTTCTTC.

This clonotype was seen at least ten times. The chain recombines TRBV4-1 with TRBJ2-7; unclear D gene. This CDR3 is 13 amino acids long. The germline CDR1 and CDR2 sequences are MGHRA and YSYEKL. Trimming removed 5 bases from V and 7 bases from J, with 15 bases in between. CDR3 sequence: CASSLGLNGEQYF. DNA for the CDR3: TGCGCCAGCAGCTTAGGGCTTAATGGGGAGCAGTACTTC.

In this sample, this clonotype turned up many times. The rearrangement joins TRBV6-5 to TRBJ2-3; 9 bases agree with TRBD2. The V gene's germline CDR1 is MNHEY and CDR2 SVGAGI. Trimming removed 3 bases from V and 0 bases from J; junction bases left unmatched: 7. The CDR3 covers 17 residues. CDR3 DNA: TGTGCCAGCAGTTATTACAGGACTAGCGTTAGCACAGATACGCAGTATTTT. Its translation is CASSYYRTSVSTDTQYF.

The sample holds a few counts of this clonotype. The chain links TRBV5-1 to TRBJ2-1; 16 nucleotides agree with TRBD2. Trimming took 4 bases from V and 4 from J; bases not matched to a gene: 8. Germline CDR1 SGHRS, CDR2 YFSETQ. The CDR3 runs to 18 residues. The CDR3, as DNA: TGCGCCAGCAGCGCGGGACTAGCGGGGGGGACTATATACAATGAGCAGTTCTTC. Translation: CASSAGLAGGTIYNEQFF.

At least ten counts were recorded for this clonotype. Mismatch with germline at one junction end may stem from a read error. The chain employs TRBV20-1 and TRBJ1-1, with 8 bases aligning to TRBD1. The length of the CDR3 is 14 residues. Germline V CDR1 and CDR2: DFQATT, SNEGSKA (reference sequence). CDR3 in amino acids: CSAGDRGLNTEAFF. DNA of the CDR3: TGCAGTGCTGGAGACAGGGGCCTGAACACTGAAGCTTTCTTT.

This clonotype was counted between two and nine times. The CDR3 loop reads CASSRPGADGGNTIYF. The CDR3, as DNA: TGTGCCAGCAGCCGTCCGGGAGCTGACGGTGGAAACACCATATATTTT. The chain has TRBV7-9 and TRBJ1-3; the D is unclear. The germline V and J ends were trimmed by 5 bases and 3 bases, with 17 bases remaining between them. In germline, CDR1 is SEHNR, CDR2 FQNEAQ (reference sequence). The CDR3 covers 16 residues.

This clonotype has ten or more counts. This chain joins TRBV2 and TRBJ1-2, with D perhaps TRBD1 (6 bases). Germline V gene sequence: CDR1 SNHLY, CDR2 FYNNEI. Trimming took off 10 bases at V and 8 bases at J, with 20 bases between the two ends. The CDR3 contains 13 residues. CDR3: CATPPDRPLGYTF. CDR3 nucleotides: TGTGCCACACCTCCCGACAGGCCCCTAGGCTACACCTTC.

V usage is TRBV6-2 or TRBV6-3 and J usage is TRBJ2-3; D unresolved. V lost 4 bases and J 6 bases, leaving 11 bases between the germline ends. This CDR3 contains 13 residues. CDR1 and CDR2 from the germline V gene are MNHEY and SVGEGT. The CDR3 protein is CASSSTRLDTQYF. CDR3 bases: TGTGCCAGCAGTTCAACGAGGTTGGATACGCAGTATTTT.

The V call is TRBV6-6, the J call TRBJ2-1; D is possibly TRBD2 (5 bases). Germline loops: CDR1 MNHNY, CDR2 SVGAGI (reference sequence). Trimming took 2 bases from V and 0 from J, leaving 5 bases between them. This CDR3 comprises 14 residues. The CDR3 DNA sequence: TGTGCCAGCAGTTACGGGAGCTCCTACAATGAGCAGTTCTTC. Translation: CASSYGSSYNEQFF.

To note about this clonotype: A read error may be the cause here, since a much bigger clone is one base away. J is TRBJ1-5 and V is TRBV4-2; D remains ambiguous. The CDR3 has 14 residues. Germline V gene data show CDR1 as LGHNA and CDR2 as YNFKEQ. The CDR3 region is CASSRIPSNRPQHF. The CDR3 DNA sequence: TGTGCCAGCAGCCGAATACCCTCGAATCGGCCCCAGCATTTT.

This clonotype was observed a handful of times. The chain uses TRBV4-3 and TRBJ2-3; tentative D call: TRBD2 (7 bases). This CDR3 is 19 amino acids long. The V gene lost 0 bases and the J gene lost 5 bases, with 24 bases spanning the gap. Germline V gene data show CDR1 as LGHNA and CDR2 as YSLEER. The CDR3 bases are TGCGCCAGCAGCCAAGATATGGTGGGGGGGCGGGAGTATGGAGATACGCAGTATTTT. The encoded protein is CASSQDMVGGREYGDTQYF.

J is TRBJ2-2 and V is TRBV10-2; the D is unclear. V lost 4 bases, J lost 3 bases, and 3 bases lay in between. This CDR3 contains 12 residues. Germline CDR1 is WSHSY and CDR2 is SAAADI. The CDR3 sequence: CASSAYTGELFF. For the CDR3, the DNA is TGCGCCAGCAGTGCATACACCGGGGAGCTGTTTTTT.

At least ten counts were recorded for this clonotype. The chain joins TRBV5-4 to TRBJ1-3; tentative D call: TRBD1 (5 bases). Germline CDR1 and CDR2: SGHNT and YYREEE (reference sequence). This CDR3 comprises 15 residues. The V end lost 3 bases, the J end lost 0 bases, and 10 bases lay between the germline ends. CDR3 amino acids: CASSWGVTSGNTIYF. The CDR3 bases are TGTGCCAGCAGCTGGGGCGTAACCTCTGGAAACACCATATATTTT.

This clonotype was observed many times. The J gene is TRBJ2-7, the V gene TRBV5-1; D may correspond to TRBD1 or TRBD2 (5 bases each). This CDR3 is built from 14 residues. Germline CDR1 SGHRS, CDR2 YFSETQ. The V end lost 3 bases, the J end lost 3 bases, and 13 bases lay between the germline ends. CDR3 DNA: TGCGCCAGCAGCTACACGGGACCCAGCTACGAGCAGTACTTC. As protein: CASSYTGPSYEQYF.

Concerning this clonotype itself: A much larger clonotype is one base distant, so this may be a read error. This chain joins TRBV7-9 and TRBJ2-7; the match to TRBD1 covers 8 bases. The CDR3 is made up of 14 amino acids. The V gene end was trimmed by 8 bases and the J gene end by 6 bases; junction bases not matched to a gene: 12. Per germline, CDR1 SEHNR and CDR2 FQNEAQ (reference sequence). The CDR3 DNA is TGTGCCAGCGGCCAACGACAGGGGTCCGGCGAGCAGTACTTC. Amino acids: CASGQRQGSGEQYF.

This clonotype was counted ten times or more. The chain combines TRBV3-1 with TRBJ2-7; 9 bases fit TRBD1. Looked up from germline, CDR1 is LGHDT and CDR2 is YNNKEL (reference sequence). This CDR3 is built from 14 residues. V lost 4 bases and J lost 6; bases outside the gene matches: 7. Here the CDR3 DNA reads TGTGCCAGCAGCCCCGGGACAGGGACGCCCGAGCAGTACTTC. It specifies CASSPGTGTPEQYF.

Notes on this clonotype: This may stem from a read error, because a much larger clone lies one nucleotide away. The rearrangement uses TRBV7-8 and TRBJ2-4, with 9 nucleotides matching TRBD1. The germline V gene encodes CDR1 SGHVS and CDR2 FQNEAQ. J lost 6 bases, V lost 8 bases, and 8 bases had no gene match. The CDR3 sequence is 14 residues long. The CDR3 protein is CASGPGQGINIQYF. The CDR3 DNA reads TGTGCCAGCGGCCCCGGACAGGGGATAAACATTCAGTACTTC.

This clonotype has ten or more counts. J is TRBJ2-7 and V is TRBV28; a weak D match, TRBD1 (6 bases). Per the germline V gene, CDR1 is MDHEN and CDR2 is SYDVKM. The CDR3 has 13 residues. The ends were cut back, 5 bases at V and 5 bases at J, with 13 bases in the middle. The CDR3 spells CASSPGTTHEQYF. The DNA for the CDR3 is TGTGCCAGCAGTCCCGGGACAACCCACGAGCAGTACTTC.

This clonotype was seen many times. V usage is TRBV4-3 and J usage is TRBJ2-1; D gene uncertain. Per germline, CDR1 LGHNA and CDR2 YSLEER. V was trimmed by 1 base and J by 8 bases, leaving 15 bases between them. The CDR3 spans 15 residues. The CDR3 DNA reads TGCGCCAGCAGCCAAGTATCTAGGGTAAACGATGAGCAGTTCTTC. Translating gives CASSQVSRVNDEQFF.

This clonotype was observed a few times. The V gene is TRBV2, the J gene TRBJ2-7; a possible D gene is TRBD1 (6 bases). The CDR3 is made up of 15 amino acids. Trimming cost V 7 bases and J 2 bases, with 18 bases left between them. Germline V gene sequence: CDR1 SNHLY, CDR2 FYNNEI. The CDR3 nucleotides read TGTGCCAGCATTGGCGAGGGGGACGAGGCCTACGAGCAGTACTTC. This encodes CASIGEGDEAYEQYF.

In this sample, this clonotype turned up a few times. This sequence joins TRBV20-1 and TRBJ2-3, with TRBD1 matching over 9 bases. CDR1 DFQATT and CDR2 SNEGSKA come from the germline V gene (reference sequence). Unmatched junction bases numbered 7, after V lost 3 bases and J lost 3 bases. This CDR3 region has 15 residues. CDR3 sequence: CSARTWDRVTDTQYF. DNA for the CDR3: TGCAGTGCTAGGACGTGGGACAGGGTGACAGATACGCAGTATTTT.

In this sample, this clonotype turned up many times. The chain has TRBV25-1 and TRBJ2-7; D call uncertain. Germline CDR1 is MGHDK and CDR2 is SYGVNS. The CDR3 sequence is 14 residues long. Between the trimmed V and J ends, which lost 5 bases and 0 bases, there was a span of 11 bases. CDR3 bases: TGTGCCAGCAGTTTCCAAGGTATCTCCTACGAGCAGTACTTC. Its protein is CASSFQGISYEQYF.

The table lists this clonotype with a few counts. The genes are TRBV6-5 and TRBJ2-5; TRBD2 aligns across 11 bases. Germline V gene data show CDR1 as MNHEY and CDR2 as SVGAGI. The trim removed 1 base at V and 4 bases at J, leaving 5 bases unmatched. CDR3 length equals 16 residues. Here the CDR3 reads CASSYLGLAGGETQYF. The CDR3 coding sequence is TGTGCCAGCAGTTACTTAGGGCTAGCGGGAGGAGAGACCCAGTACTTC.